Listed here are 28 T cell receptor beta chains from one sample, sequenced in a study of shared clonotypes between healthy human individuals. Naive CD8 populations comprised CD45RO-negative cells positively selected for CCR7, excluding terminally differentiated effector memory CD45RA+ cells. Only in-frame clones appear in the TCRdb table, and some are missing; sequencing was by immunoSEQ multiplex PCR. In the table there are approximately 2,200,000 clones, approximately 94% of which are singletons. Input material: naive CD8+ T cells from PBMCs. These receptors were taken from a man aged 18 to 30 in good health. Some clones in this sample may be carry-over from other donors' samples.

The chain has TRBV7-2 and TRBJ2-5, with D possibly being TRBD1 (6 bases). Trimming pared 5 bases from V and 0 bases from J, leaving 19 bases between. From germline, CDR1 is SGHTA and CDR2 FQGNSA. The CDR3 consists of 17 residues. CDR3 loop: CASSPPLYRVYQETQYF. The CDR3 DNA reads as TGTGCCAGCAGCCCCCCTCTCTACAGGGTGTACCAAGAGACCCAGTACTTC. The full variable domain, with the rest looked up from reference TRBV7-2 and TRBJ2-5, is GAGVSQSPSNKVTEKGKDVELRCDPISGHTALYWYRQSLGQGLEFLIYFQGNSAPDKSGLPSDRFSAERTGGSVSTLTIQRTQQEDSAVYLCASSPPLYRVYQETQYFGPGTRLLVL.

This rearrangement joins TRBV27 to TRBJ2-7; TRBD1 matches at 9 bases. J was trimmed by 4 bases and V by 1 base; bases with no gene match: 5. The CDR3 runs 15 residues. CDR1 MNHEY and CDR2 SMNVEV come from the germline V gene (reference sequence). The CDR3 nucleotides are TGTGCCAGCAGTTTATTGGGGACAGGGAAATACGAGCAGTACTTC. This codes for CASSLLGTGKYEQYF.

J is TRBJ1-1 and V is TRBV7-9, with 9 bases identical to TRBD1. The CDR3 sequence is 15 residues long. The ends lost 5 bases at V and 6 bases at J; junction bases unmatched: 10. CDR1 SEHNR and CDR2 FQNEAQ come from the germline V gene (reference sequence). The CDR3 DNA follows: TGTGCCAGCAGCGCGATGACAGGGGGTAGGGCTGAAGCTTTCTTT. This gives the protein CASSAMTGGRAEAFF.

This clone was detected a few times. The chain joins TRBV11-2 to TRBJ1-1, with TRBD1 matching 9 bases. V shed 5 bases, J shed 3 bases, and the junction held 4 bases outside the gene matches. CDR3 size: 14 residues. Germline-derived CDR1 and CDR2 are SGHAT and FQNNGV. The CDR3 DNA sequence: TGTGCCAGCAGCAAGACAGGGGGGGACACTGAAGCTTTCTTT. Its protein is CASSKTGGDTEAFF.

On this clone: Other DNA sequences in this sample translate to the same CDR3. V usage is TRBV27 and J usage is TRBJ2-7, with unresolved D. Trimming left V 3 bases short and J 2 bases short, with 8 bases between. CDR1 is MNHEY and CDR2 is SMNVEV in the germline V gene (reference sequence). The CDR3 sequence is 13 residues long. CDR3 region: CASSFGQTYEQYF. For the CDR3, the DNA is TGTGCCAGCAGTTTTGGTCAAACCTACGAGCAGTACTTC.

Remarks on this clone: Other nucleotide sequences from this sample produce the same CDR3. The rearrangement joins TRBV7-3 to TRBJ1-1; D possibly corresponds to TRBD1 (5 bases). The CDR3 is 13 amino acids. The germline gives CDR1 SGHTA, CDR2 FQGTGA. V was shortened by 3 bases and J by 4 bases, with 9 bases between the two germline ends. The CDR3 bases are TGTGCCAGCAGCTTGGAGGGGTCCACTGAAGCTTTCTTT. Residues: CASSLEGSTEAFF.

The CDR3: CASSPRGDYGYTF. The CDR3 region has the DNA TGTGCCAGCAGCCCTAGGGGCGACTATGGCTACACCTTC. This chain uses TRBV7-6 with TRBJ1-2, with D possibly matching TRBD1 (5 bases). In germline, CDR1 is SGHVS, CDR2 FNYEAQ. The CDR3 has 13 residues. V lost 5 bases to trimming and J lost 3 bases, with 10 bases between them.

The rearrangement uses TRBV4-1 and TRBJ2-1; 9 nucleotides agree with TRBD2. Germline CDR1 MGHRA, CDR2 YSYEKL. V trimming: 0 bases; J trimming: 4 bases; junction bases outside the gene matches: 13. The CDR3 covers 19 residues. The CDR3 region is CASSQDWGVAGEEYNEQFF. The CDR3 DNA sequence: TGCGCCAGCAGCCAAGATTGGGGGGTAGCGGGAGAAGAATACAATGAGCAGTTCTTC.

The chain has TRBV7-9 and TRBJ2-1, with TRBD2 as a possible D gene (6 bases). The CDR3 has 16 residues. CDR1 is SEHNR and CDR2 is FQNEAQ in the germline V gene (reference sequence). V was cut by 1 base and J by 3 bases, with 13 bases left in between. This CDR3 reads CASSLERALDYNEQFF. The CDR3 nucleotides are TGTGCCAGCAGCTTAGAGCGGGCGCTGGACTACAATGAGCAGTTCTTC.

This rearrangement joins TRBV7-9 to TRBJ1-2; the match to TRBD1 covers 10 bases. Germline trimming cut 6 bases from V and 6 bases from J; bases unmatched to any gene: 10. Germline lookup yields CDR1 SEHNR and CDR2 FQNEAQ (reference sequence). The length of the CDR3 is 15 residues. DNA of the CDR3: TGTGCCAGCAGATCGGACAGGGGGGATATGGATGGCTACACCTTC. Encoded protein: CASRSDRGDMDGYTF. The full variable domain, in which reference TRBV7-9 and TRBJ1-2 provide the parts outside the CDR3, is DTGVSQNPRHKITKRGQNVTFRCDPISEHNRLYWYRQTLGQGPEFLTYFQNEAQLEKSRLLSDRFSAERPKGSFSTLEIQRTEQGDSAMYLCASRSDRGDMDGYTFGSGTRLTVV.

The V call is TRBV6-4, the J call TRBJ1-2; TRBD1 matches at 10 bases. The junction had 5 bases not matched to a gene; V was cut back by 6 bases and J by 4 bases. Germline CDR1 MRHNA, CDR2 SNTAGT. The CDR3 is 14 amino acids. CDR3 DNA: TGTGCCAGCAGGGAGACAGGGGGCGGCTATGGCTACACCTTC. Its protein product is CASRETGGGYGYTF.

This chain uses TRBV27 with TRBJ2-2; D may match TRBD1 or TRBD2 (5 bases each). The germline V and J ends were trimmed by 4 bases and 7 bases, with 7 bases remaining between them. Germline CDR1 is MNHEY and CDR2 is SMNVEV (reference sequence). The CDR3 is made up of 12 amino acids. The CDR3 DNA reads as TGTGCCAGCAGTTCGGGGCTCGGGGAGCTGTTTTTT. It yields the protein CASSSGLGELFF.

Turning to this clone: One junction end disagrees with the germline gene, perhaps due to a read error. Additional DNA sequences in this sample encode the identical CDR3. CDR3 loop: CASSVGDRVYEQYF. The CDR3 bases are TGTGCCAGCAGCGTAGGAGATAGGGTCTACGAGCAGTACTTT. The rearrangement uses TRBV9 and TRBJ2-7; D is unresolved. Germline V CDR1 and CDR2: SGDLS, YYNGEE. This CDR3 is 14 amino acids long.

The V call is TRBV13, the J call TRBJ1-2, with a weak D call TRBD1 (5 bases). Trimming cost V 2 bases and J 8 bases, with 9 bases left between them. The CDR3 runs to 12 residues. CDR1 is PRHDT and CDR2 is FYEKMQ in the germline V gene (reference sequence). CDR3 DNA: TGTGCCAGCAGCTTAACGGGGGAGGGCTACACCTTC. This translates into CASSLTGEGYTF.

CDR3 protein: CASSFPTAGITEAFF. CDR3 DNA: TGTGCCAGCAGCTTCCCAACGGCAGGGATCACTGAAGCTTTCTTT. This rearrangement joins TRBV5-6 to TRBJ1-1, with D possibly being TRBD1 (5 bases). Germline-derived CDR1 and CDR2 are SGHDT and YYEEEE. The length of the CDR3 is 15 residues. Trimming stripped 2 bases from V and 4 bases from J, with 15 bases between.

The chain carries TRBV9 and TRBJ2-7; 12 bases align to TRBD2. Looked up from germline, CDR1 is SGDLS and CDR2 is YYNGEE. Germline trimming cut 0 bases from V and 3 bases from J; bases unmatched to any gene: 7. The CDR3 covers 17 residues. CDR3 loop: CASSVGGGLAGNYEQYF. The DNA for the CDR3 is TGTGCCAGCAGCGTAGGGGGAGGACTAGCGGGAAACTACGAGCAGTACTTC.

The chain is built from TRBV6-5 and TRBJ1-4; maybe TRBD1 (5 bases). Germline loops: CDR1 MNHEY, CDR2 SVGAGI. Trimming stripped 4 bases from V and 8 bases from J, with 17 bases between. CDR3 length equals 15 residues. CDR3 residues: CASSWVTGPGEKLFF. The CDR3 region has the DNA TGTGCCAGCAGTTGGGTAACAGGCCCCGGAGAAAAACTGTTTTTT.

CDR3 region: CASSYGYDEQFF. The CDR3 DNA follows: TGTGCCAGCAGTTACGGGTATGATGAGCAGTTCTTC. The chain is built from TRBV6-5 and TRBJ2-1; D is unclear. The CDR3 length is 12 residues. The germline V gene encodes CDR1 MNHEY and CDR2 SVGAGI. V dropped 2 bases and J dropped 8 bases, with 7 bases sitting between them.

The chain employs TRBV7-9 and TRBJ2-2; D is ambiguous. V was cut by 2 bases and J by 7 bases, with 14 bases left in between. The CDR3 is made up of 15 amino acids. Germline assignment: CDR1 SEHNR and CDR2 FQNEAQ (reference sequence). Written as DNA, the CDR3 is TGTGCCAGCAGCTTAAAAGGGTATCGGAGCGGGGAGCTGTTTTTT. This translates into CASSLKGYRSGELFF.

The V and J genes are TRBV19 and TRBJ2-7; possible D gene TRBD1, 6 bases. CDR3 length equals 14 residues. CDR1 and CDR2 (germline): LNHDA, SQIVND (reference sequence). V lost 5 bases, J lost 3 bases, and 14 bases lay in between. As DNA, the CDR3 is TGTGCCAGTAGTTTTCTAGGGGGAGACTACGAGCAGTACTTC. It yields the protein CASSFLGGDYEQYF.

Details on this clone: Within the sample, other DNA sequences also encode this same CDR3. The V and J genes are TRBV19 and TRBJ1-1; 7 nucleotides line up with TRBD1. The CDR3 is made up of 13 amino acids. Looked up from germline, CDR1 is LNHDA and CDR2 is SQIVND (reference sequence). Germline trimming cut 8 bases from V and 3 bases from J; bases unmatched to any gene: 6. The CDR3 reads CASSLQGHTEAFF. In DNA, the CDR3 is TGTGCCAGTTCCCTACAGGGGCACACTGAAGCTTTCTTT.

CDR3: CASSERTRRVQETQYF. The CDR3 coding sequence is TGTGCCAGCAGCGAGAGGACCCGGAGGGTCCAAGAGACCCAGTACTTC. The J gene is TRBJ2-5, the V gene TRBV7-2; the D gene is possibly TRBD2 (6 bases). CDR1 is SGHTA and CDR2 is FQGNSA in the germline V gene. CDR3 length equals 16 residues. Trimming removed 5 bases at V and 1 base at J, with 17 bases between.

V and J are TRBV6-1 and TRBJ1-5, with D unresolved. This CDR3 spans 14 amino acids. The ends were cut back, 4 bases at V and 5 bases at J, with 12 bases in the middle. CDR1 and CDR2 (germline): MNHNS, SASEGT. CDR3 region: CASSGRTGYQPQHF. The DNA of the CDR3 is TGTGCCAGCAGTGGGCGCACCGGTTATCAGCCCCAGCATTTT.

The CDR3 reads CASRTYRGKSGANVLTF. For the CDR3, the DNA is TGTGCCAGTAGGACTTACAGAGGAAAATCTGGGGCCAACGTCCTGACTTTC. The chain recombines TRBV19 with TRBJ2-6, with unresolved D. Per the germline V gene, CDR1 is LNHDA and CDR2 is SQIVND (reference sequence). CDR3 size: 17 residues. V was cut by 6 bases and J by 1 base, with 16 bases left in between.

The V and J genes are TRBV29-1 and TRBJ2-1; no definite D call. In germline, CDR1 is SQVTM, CDR2 ANQGSEA. V lost 1 base and J lost 4, with 8 bases in between. The CDR3 consists of 13 residues. This chain's CDR3 is CSVEATAYNEQFF. The CDR3 coding sequence is TGCAGCGTTGAAGCGACGGCATACAATGAGCAGTTCTTC.

The chain is built from TRBV5-4 and TRBJ1-1; D call uncertain. Trimming took off 5 bases at V and 6 bases at J, with 11 bases between the two ends. The CDR3 consists of 12 residues. Germline CDR1 SGHNT, CDR2 YYREEE (reference sequence). The CDR3 DNA reads TGTGCCAGCAGGGGAGGTTCAGCTGAAGCTTTCTTT. This sequence encodes CASRGGSAEAFF.

V is TRBV5-1 and J is TRBJ2-1; 8 bases fit TRBD1. The germline V gene encodes CDR1 SGHRS and CDR2 YFSETQ. CDR3 length equals 15 residues. Trimming took 0 bases from V and 5 from J; bases not matched to a gene: 4. CDR3: CASSLAGQGNNEQFF. Written as DNA, the CDR3 is TGCGCCAGCAGCTTGGCAGGACAGGGAAACAATGAGCAGTTCTTC. Full variable domain (remainder filled in from reference TRBV5-1 and TRBJ2-1): KAGVTQTPRYLIKTRGQQVTLSCSPISGHRSVSWYQQTPGQGLQFLFEYFSETQRNKGNFPGRFSGRQFSNSRSEMNVSTLELGDSALYLCASSLAGQGNNEQFFGPGTRLTVL.

As for this clone: The sample has other DNA sequences that encode this CDR3 too. The rearrangement uses TRBV28 and TRBJ1-1; the D is unclear. CDR1 and CDR2 from the germline V gene are MDHEN and SYDVKM. V was shortened by 2 bases and J by 7 bases, with 8 bases between the two germline ends. There are 12 residues in the CDR3. The CDR3 spells CASSLRGREAFF. CDR3 DNA: TGTGCCAGCAGTTTACGGGGTCGTGAAGCTTTCTTT. Filled out from reference TRBV28 and TRBJ1-1, the complete variable domain reads DVKVTQSSRYLVKRTGEKVFLECVQDMDHENMFWYRQDPGLGLRLIYFSYDVKMKEKGDIPEGYSVSREKKERFSLILESASTNQTSMYLCASSLRGREAFFGQGTRLTVV.